Listed below are T cell receptor beta chains from one sample, sequenced in a study of T cell responses to AZD1222 COVID-19 vaccine. The assay was immunoSEQ multiplex PCR, and TCRdb's table has in-frame clones only and misses some. The sample holds about 180,000 clones, over 75% seen once. This specimen was peripheral blood, taken on day 0 of AZD1222 vaccination. The receptors stem from an adult in good health. Each CDR3 is given without its conserved first and last residue. A D gene is named only where the DNA matches it firmly. Size is stated for part of the rows, as once, few or many counts, or as a class when the clone is expanded.

size: NA
V: TRBV20-1
D: TRBD2
J: TRBJ2-1
CDR3: SASGEQGTSGVEQF

size: NA
V: TRBV5-1
D: NA
J: TRBJ1-2
CDR3: ASSGQGRYGYT

size: NA
V: TRBV28
D: NA
J: TRBJ1-6
CDR3: ASSRDYNSPLH

size: NA
V: TRBV2
D: NA
J: TRBJ1-5
CDR3: ASSVEDGRFSNQPQH

size: NA
V: TRBV7-2
D: NA
J: TRBJ2-2
CDR3: ASSPGHPNTGELF

size: NA
V: TRBV3-1/TRBV3-2
D: NA
J: TRBJ1-5
CDR3: ASSQISGNQPQH

size: NA
V: TRBV7-8
D: NA
J: TRBJ1-2
CDR3: ASSLGGPEDYGYT

size: NA
V: TRBV27
D: TRBD1
J: TRBJ1-2
CDR3: ATHGGGLDGYT

size: NA
V: TRBV5-1
D: TRBD2
J: TRBJ2-5
CDR3: ASSLGGGAETQY

size: NA
V: TRBV6-6
D: NA
J: TRBJ2-2
CDR3: ASSYVGGPTTGELF

size: NA
V: TRBV27
D: NA
J: TRBJ2-7
CDR3: ASSPIFGGTVSYEQY

size: NA
V: TRBV27
D: NA
J: TRBJ1-2
CDR3: ASSSLSWASEKNYGYT

size: NA
V: TRBV5-8
D: TRBD1
J: TRBJ1-2
CDR3: ASSTGQGAHYGYT

size: NA
V: TRBV19
D: NA
J: TRBJ1-6
CDR3: ATASSDYNSPLH

size: NA
V: TRBV29-1
D: TRBD1
J: TRBJ1-2
CDR3: SVTQGGARGYT

size: once
V: TRBV7-3
D: NA
J: TRBJ2-2
CDR3: ASSAIGGELF

size: NA
V: TRBV12-3/TRBV12-4
D: TRBD1
J: TRBJ2-7
CDR3: ASSGQGRDEQY

size: NA
V: TRBV4-3
D: NA
J: TRBJ1-6
CDR3: ASSQEGPEGGLHSPLH